This TCR beta chain is from a study of blood T cell repertoires in COVID-19. Across the study: Acute-phase and convalescent COVID-19 samples originated in the United States, Italy and Spain. Sources were T cells, B-cell-depleted T cells, or PBMCs; the material itself was cDNA or gDNA.

This clone was recorded many times. As originally analysed: Cell counts per sample came from amplifying reference gene primers. TCRdb keeps only in-frame clones here, not all; method: immunoSEQ multiplex PCR. D and trimming come from the DNA, and the V and J calls and clone size come from that table. The data hold 200,000 or so clones, with 80% to 90% observed a single time. Sample: peripheral blood. The TCR comes from a man between 45 and 60 years old with acute or convalescent COVID-19.

CDR3 in DNA: TGTGCCAGTAGTTCCCGGGTAGGGGTGATAGCTGAAGCTTTCTTT. It specifies CASSSRVGVIAEAFF. The chain combines TRBV19 with TRBJ1-1, with a possible D match to TRBD1 (5 bases). Between the trimmed V and J ends, which lost 5 bases and 6 bases, there was a span of 19 bases. Germline CDR1 LNHDA, CDR2 SQIVND (reference sequence). The CDR3 is 15 amino acids.